The T cell receptor beta chain described here comes from a study of blood T cells in healthy people across ages (dated by TCRdb to 2013 to 2016). Looking at the study overall: In model experiments, roughly one uniquely barcoded TCR beta cDNA molecule per two T cells was captured by template switching. To avoid experimental bias, donors of different ages were spread randomly across the sequencing lanes. Using the same blood draw, the study looked at two additional independent replicas of 1 million unique cDNA reads for two donors, one aged 18 to 30 and the other aged 80 or older. The donors were divided into four age groups: young (average around 17 years), middle-aged (over 35), aged (around 59) and long-lived (about 84). Using deep sequencing normalized with unique cDNA molecular identifiers, the study measured how TCR beta repertoire diversity changes with age. The paper's findings and limits, for the study overall: The long-lived group showed more naive CD4+ T cells, fewer expanded clones and increased TCR diversity than the aged group, suggesting age selection. Conclusive comparison of naive and antigen-experienced compartments was prevented by the profiling of bulk unsorted PBMCs. Observed TCR beta diversity per million T cells fell roughly linearly with age, and a significant reduction was already apparent by age about 38. Observed TCR beta diversity correlated strongly with the percentage of naive T cells measured by flow cytometry. Because the CMV infection status of the donors was unknown, age-related changes in expanded clonotypes may potentially have been confounded. Estimates of total diversity based on one million sequenced T cells were considered lower bounds and underestimates.

CDR1 SGHNT and CDR2 YENEEA are derived from the germline V gene. The CDR3, cysteine through phenylalanine, is 15 amino acids long. Kept here is only the CDR3 DNA, which spans 45 bases and is read in frame from base 1. V is shortened by 0 bases, J by 7 bases, and the region joining them spans 13 bases. A remark on this clonotype: Its antigen is not yet known. Base quality data are lacking; no much larger clone is found one base away.

The 40 or so donors, aged 6 to 90 years, were systemically healthy Caucasian individuals from Russia. Around 10 milliliters of peripheral blood were collected from each donor into EDTA-treated Vacutainer tubes. Ficoll-Paque density-gradient centrifugation was used to isolate PBMCs, with at least 6 million per sample. Trizol reagent was used to extract total RNA from PBMCs, with at least 6 micrograms per sample. For every donor, an aliquot of PBMCs went through flow cytometry to measure the percentages of naive CD45RAhigh/CD27high T cells. The library was produced with 5' RACE. TCRdb records Illumina HiSeq 2500 as the sequencer. A second roughly 6 to 12 cycle PCR used a sample-barcoded 5' primer and a J-beta primer mix. A template-switch 5' adaptor carrying 12 random nucleotides introduced a unique molecular identifier onto each TCR beta cDNA molecule. Each sample yielded at least 2.5 million CDR3-containing paired-end reads. All of the RNA was converted into first-strand cDNA using the Mint cDNA synthesis kit, with a TRBC-specific oligonucleotide serving as the primer. All cDNA was treated with uracil-DNA glycosylase and then went through a first 18-cycle PCR with the universal primers M1SS and BC2_uni_R. The source study handled its data this way. For normalization, 1 million high-quality reads, each with a distinct molecular identifier, were randomly selected from each sample. Instead of being binned into consensus sequences, reads with shared molecular identifiers were discarded. MiTCR, run with a Q25 quality threshold and the strictest error-elimination algorithm, handled CDR3 identification, clonotype clustering and error correction. A nonparametric unseen species model with Euler transformation was used to estimate lower-bound total TCR beta diversity. TCRdb itself trimmed the public reads at Q25 with fastp, ran MiXCR and retained productive beta chains. Each entry merges the rows of one CDR3 protein and shows their most common DNA and genes. Here the V and J calls rest on TCRdb's processing, not on the authors' analysis. The sample contains 800,000 to 1,000,000 distinct CDR3 sequences, under 50% of them found a single time. Over 10% of the sample is taken by the ten largest.

The receptor comes from a man in his thirties or forties in good health. Sequencing used blood. This chain is built from TRBV11-3 and TRBJ2-1, and perhaps TRBD1 as D gene, on 6 matching bases. CDR3 protein: CASSLDGAGVNEQFF. The DNA sequence is as follows: TGTGCCAGCAGCTTAGATGGGGCAGGGGTAAATGAGCAGTTCTTC. The reference TRBV11-3 and TRBJ2-1 proteins fill in what lies around the CDR3, so the full variable domain reads EAGVVQSPRYKIIEKKQPVAFWCNPISGHNTLYWYLQNLGQGPELLIRYENEEAVDDSQLPKDRFSAERLKGVDSTLKIQPAELGDSAVYLCASSLDGAGVNEQFFGPGTRLTVL.